What follows is one TCR beta chain and its context. Cohorts were assigned according to the clinical history that participants reported. Each recovered donor of Cohort 3 presented with two negative PCRs, clearance, or symptom resolution. These data belong to a study of blood T cell repertoires in COVID-19. Per the original data handling: It was from reference gene primer amplification that nucleated cell counts were estimated. TCRdb's copy holds only in-frame clones and misses some; the assay was immunoSEQ multiplex PCR. The DNA was the basis for D and trimming; V, J and clone size are from that table. The sample holds about 350,000 clones, about 89% seen once. The sequence was obtained from a woman aged 25-40 years who had recovered from COVID-19. Sequences were obtained from PBMCs or T cells enriched from blood (not recorded which).

CDR3 amino acids: CASNYRAVQPQHF. The CDR3, as DNA: TGTGCCAGCAACTACAGGGCGGTGCAGCCCCAGCATTTT. This chain connects TRBV28 to TRBJ1-5; D might be TRBD1 (6 bases). V was pared by 7 bases and J by 7 bases, with 14 bases between. The CDR3 length is 13 residues. Per germline, CDR1 MDHEN and CDR2 SYDVKM.